This entry features one T cell receptor beta chain sequence. The sample belongs to a study of T cell responses to AZD1222 COVID-19 vaccine. TCRdb keeps only in-frame clones here, not all; method: immunoSEQ multiplex PCR. The table records 150,000 to 200,000 clones, over 85% of them present only once. Germline V CDR1 and CDR2: LNHDA, SQIVND (reference sequence). V lost 5 bases to trimming and J lost 6 bases, with 17 bases between them. The length of the CDR3 is 15 residues. The chain recombines TRBV19 with TRBJ2-1; TRBD2 is a possible D gene (7 bases). The starting material was peripheral blood, obtained on day 0 of AZD1222 vaccination. This TCR derives from an adult in good health. As DNA, the CDR3 is TGTGCCAGTAGTCCCCTGAGGGGGGGGATCAATGAGCAGTTCTTC. Its translation is CASSPLRGGINEQFF.